The TCR beta chain under discussion was sequenced for a study of T cell repertoires in cytomegalovirus infection. Study at large: Well-studied HLA-B-restricted CMV epitopes were used in the study alongside recently identified HLA-C-restricted ones. CMV infection together with matching HLA type was indicated by public TCR beta signatures. The study's findings and limits: Summed frequency of public TCR beta families distinguished CMV carriers with the relevant HLA. CMV-specific TCR beta clonotypes restricted by HLA-C were the ones dominating the ex vivo response.

The CDR3 is 17 residues long. V lost 6 bases and J lost 0, with 18 bases in between. The V gene's germline CDR1 is MDHEN and CDR2 SYDVKM. Of note for this clonotype: Its antigen is not known.

One entry per CDR3 protein, called by TCRdb with MiXCR from the reads. The sample shows fewer than 60,000 distinct CDR3 sequences, 20% of them seen only once. This sequence was found in a human donor in good health (CMV status not recorded). Some clones in this sample may be carry-over from other donors' samples. This specimen was CD8+ T cells from cultured PBMCs, taken from culture after CMV antigen stimulation. V is TRBV28 and J is TRBJ2-4; D may be TRBD2 (6 bases). The CDR3 loop reads CASSPLFAGIAKNIQYF. CDR3 DNA: TGTGCCAGCAGCCCTCTTTTTGCGGGGATAGCCAAAAACATTCAGTACTTC.